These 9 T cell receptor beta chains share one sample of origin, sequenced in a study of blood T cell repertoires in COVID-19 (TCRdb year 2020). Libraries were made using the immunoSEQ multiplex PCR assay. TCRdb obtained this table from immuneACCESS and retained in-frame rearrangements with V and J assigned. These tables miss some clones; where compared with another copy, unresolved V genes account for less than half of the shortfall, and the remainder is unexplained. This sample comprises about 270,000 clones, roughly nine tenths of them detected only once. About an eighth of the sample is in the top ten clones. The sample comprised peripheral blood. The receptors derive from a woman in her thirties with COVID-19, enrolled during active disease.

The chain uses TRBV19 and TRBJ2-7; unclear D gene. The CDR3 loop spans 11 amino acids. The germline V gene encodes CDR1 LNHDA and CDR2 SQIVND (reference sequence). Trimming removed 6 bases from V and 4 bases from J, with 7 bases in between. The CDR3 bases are TGTGCCAGTAGCAACATGTACGAGCAGTACTTC. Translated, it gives CASSNMYEQYF.

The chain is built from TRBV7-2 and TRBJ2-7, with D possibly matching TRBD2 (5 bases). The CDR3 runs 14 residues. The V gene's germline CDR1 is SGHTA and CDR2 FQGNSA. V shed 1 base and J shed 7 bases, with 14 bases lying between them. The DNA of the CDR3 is TGTGCCAGCAGCTTAGGAGGGCCCGCTCTGGAGCAGTACTTC. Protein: CASSLGGPALEQYF.

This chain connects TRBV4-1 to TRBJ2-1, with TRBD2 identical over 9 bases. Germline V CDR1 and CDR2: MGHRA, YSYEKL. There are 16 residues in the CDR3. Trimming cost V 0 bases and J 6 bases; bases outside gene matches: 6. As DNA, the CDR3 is TGCGCCAGCAGCCAAGAGTGGCTAGCGGGGATCAATGAGCAGTTCTTC. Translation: CASSQEWLAGINEQFF.

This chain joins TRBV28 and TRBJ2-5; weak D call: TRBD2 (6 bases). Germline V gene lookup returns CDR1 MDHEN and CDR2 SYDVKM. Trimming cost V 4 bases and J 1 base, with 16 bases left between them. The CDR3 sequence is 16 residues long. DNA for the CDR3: TGTGCCAGCAGTTGGGACCGGACTACAATCCAAGAGACCCAGTACTTC. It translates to CASSWDRTTIQETQYF.

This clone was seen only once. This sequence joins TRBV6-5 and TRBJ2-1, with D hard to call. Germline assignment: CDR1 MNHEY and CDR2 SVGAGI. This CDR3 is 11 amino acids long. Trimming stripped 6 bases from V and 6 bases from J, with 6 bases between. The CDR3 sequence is CASRLLNEQFF. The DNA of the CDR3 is TGTGCCAGCAGACTCCTCAATGAGCAGTTCTTC.

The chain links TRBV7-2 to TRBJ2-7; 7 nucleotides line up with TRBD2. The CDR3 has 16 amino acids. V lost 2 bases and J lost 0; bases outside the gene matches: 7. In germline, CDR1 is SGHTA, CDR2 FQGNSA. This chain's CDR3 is CASSLTGGGFSYEQYF. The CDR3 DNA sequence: TGTGCCAGCAGCTTAACTGGGGGGGGTTTCTCCTACGAGCAGTACTTC.

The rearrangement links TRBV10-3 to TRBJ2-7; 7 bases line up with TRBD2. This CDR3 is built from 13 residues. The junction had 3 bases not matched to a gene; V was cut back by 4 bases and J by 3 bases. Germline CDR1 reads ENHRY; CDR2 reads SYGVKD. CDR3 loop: CAISVSGGYEQYF. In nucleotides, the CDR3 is TGTGCCATCAGTGTCTCGGGGGGCTACGAGCAGTACTTC.

The CDR3 here is CASSGQTPETQYF. The CDR3 DNA reads as TGTGCCAGCAGCGGACAGACCCCAGAGACCCAGTACTTC. This chain joins TRBV2 and TRBJ2-5, with D possibly matching TRBD1 (6 bases). The CDR3 covers 13 residues. V gave up 6 bases and J gave up 4 bases, with 12 bases separating them. Germline CDR1 and CDR2: SNHLY and FYNNEI. Combining the CDR3 with reference TRBV2 and TRBJ2-5 gives the whole variable domain EPEVTQTPSHQVTQMGQEVILRCVPISNHLYFYWYRQILGQKVEFLVSFYNNEISEKSEIFDDQFSVERPDGSNFTLKIRSTKLEDSAMYFCASSGQTPETQYFGPGTRLLVL.

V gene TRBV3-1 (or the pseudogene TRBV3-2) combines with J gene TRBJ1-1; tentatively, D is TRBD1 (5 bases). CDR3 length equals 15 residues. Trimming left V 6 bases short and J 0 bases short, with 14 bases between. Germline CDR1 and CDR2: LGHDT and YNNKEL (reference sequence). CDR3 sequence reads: CASSDNLGVNTEAFF. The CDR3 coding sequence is TGTGCCAGCAGTGACAACCTAGGGGTGAACACTGAAGCTTTCTTT.